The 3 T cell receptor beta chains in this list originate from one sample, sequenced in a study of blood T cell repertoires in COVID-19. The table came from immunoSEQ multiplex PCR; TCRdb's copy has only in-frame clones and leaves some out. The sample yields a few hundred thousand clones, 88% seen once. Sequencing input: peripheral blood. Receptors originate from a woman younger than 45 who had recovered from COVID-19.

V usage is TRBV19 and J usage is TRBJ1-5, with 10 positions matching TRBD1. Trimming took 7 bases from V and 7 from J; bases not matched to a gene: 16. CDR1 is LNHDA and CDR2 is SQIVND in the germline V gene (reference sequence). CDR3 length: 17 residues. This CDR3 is CASNPPSGQGFWQPQHF. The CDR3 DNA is TGTGCCAGTAATCCTCCCTCGGGACAGGGGTTTTGGCAGCCCCAGCATTTT. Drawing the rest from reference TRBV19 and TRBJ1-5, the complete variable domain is DGGITQSPKYLFRKEGQNVTLSCEQNLNHDAMYWYRQDPGQGLRLIYYSQIVNDFQKGDIAEGYSVSREKKESFPLTVTSAQKNPTAFYLCASNPPSGQGFWQPQHFGDGTRLSIL.

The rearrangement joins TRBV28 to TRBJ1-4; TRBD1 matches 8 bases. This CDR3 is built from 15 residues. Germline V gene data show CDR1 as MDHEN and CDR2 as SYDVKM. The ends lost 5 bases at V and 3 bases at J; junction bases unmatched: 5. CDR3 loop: CASSVQGASNEKLFF. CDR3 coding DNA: TGTGCCAGCAGTGTTCAGGGGGCGTCTAATGAAAAACTGTTTTTT.

CDR3: CASSYTSGGGSFDEQFF. Written as DNA, the CDR3 is TGTGCCAGCAGCTATACTAGCGGGGGGGGATCTTTTGATGAGCAGTTCTTC. The chain links TRBV2 to TRBJ2-1; 13 nucleotides align to TRBD2. Unmatched junction bases numbered 13, after V lost 6 bases and J lost 8 bases. This CDR3 is built from 17 residues. Germline-derived CDR1 and CDR2 are SNHLY and FYNNEI.